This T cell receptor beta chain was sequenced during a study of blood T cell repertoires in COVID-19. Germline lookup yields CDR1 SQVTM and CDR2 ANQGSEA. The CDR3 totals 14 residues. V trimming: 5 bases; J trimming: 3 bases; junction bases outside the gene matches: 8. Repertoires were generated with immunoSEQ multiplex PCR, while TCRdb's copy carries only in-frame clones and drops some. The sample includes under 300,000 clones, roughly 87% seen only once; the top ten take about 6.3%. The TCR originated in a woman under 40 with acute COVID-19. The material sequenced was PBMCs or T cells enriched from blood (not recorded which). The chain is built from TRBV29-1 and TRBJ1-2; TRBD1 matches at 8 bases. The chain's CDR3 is CSVLGQGYDYGYTF. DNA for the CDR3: TGCAGCGTTCTCGGACAGGGTTACGACTATGGCTACACCTTC.